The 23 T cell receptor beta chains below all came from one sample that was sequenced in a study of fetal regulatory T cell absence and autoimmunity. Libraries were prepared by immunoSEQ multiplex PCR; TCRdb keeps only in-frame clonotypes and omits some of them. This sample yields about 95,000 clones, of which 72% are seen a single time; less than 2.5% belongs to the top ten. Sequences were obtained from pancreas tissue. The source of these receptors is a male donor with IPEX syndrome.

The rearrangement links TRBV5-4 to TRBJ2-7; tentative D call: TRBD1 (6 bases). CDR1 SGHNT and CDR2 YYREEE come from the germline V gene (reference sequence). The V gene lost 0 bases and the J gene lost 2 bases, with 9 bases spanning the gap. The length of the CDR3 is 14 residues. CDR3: CASSLEQGPYEQYF. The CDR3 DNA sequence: TGTGCCAGCAGCTTGGAACAGGGACCCTACGAGCAGTACTTC.

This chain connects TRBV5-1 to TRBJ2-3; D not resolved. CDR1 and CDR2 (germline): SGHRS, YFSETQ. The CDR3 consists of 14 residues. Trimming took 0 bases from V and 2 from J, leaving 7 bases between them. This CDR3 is CASSLGRITDTQYF. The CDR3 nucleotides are TGCGCCAGCAGCTTGGGACGGATCACAGATACGCAGTATTTT.

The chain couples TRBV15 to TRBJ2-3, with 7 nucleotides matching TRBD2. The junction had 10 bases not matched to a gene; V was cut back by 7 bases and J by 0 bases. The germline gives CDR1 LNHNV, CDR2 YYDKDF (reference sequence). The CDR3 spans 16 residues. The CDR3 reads CATTQKSGASTDTQYF. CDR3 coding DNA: TGTGCCACCACCCAGAAAAGCGGGGCTAGCACAGATACGCAGTATTTT.

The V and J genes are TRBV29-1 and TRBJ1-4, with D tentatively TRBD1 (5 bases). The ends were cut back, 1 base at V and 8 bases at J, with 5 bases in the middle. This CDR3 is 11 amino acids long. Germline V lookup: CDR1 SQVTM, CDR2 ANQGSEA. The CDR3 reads CSVEGGEKLFF. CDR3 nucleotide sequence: TGCAGCGTTGAAGGGGGGGAAAAACTGTTTTTT. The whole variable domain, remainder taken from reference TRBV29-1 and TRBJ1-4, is SAVISQKPSRDICQRGTSLTIQCQVDSQVTMMFWYRQQPGQSLTLIATANQGSEATYESGFVIDKFPISRPNLTFSTLTVSNMSPEDSSIYLCSVEGGEKLFFGSGTQLSVL.

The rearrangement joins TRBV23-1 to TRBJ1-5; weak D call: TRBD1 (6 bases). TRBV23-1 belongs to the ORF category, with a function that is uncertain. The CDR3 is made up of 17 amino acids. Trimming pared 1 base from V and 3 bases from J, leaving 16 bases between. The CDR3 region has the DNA TGCGCCAGCAGTCAATTTTTAACCCGGGACACCAATCAGCCCCAGCATTTT. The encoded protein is CASSQFLTRDTNQPQHF.

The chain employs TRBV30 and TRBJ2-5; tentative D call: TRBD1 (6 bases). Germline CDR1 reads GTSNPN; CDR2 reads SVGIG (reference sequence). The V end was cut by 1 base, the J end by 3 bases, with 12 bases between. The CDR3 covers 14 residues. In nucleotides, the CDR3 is TGTGCCTGGAGTGCTGGGGCAGGGGAAGAGACCCAGTACTTC. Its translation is CAWSAGAGEETQYF. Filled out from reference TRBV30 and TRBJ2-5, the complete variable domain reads SQTIHQWPATLVQPVGSPLSLECTVEGTSNPNLYWYRQAAGRGLQLLFYSVGIGQISSEVPQNLSASRPQDRQFILSSKKLLLSDSGFYLCAWSAGAGEETQYFGPGTRLLVL.

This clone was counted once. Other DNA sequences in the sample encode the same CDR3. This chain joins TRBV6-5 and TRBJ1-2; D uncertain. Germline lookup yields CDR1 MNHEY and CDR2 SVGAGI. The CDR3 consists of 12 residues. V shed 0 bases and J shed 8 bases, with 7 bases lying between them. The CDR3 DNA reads TGTGCCAGCAGTTACTCGGGATACGGCTACACCTTC. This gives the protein CASSYSGYGYTF.

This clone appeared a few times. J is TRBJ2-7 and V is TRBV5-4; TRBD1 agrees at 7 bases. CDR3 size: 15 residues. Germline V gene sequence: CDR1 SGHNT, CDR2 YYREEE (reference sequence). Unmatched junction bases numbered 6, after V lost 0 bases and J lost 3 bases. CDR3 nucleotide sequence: TGTGCCAGCAGCTTGGGGCCAGCAGGGGGCTACGAGCAGTACTTC. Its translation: CASSLGPAGGYEQYF.

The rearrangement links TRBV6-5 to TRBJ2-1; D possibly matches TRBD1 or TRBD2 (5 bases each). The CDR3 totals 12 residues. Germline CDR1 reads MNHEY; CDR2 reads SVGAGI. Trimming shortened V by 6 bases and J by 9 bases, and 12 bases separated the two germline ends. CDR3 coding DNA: TGTGCCAGCAGCTACGGGGCGGGTGAGCAGTTCTTC. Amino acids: CASSYGAGEQFF.

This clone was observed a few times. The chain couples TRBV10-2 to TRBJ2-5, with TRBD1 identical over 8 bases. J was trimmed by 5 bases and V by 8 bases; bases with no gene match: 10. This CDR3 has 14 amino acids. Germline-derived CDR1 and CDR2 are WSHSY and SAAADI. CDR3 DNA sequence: TGCGCCAGCGTCAGAGACAGGGGCAGGGAGACCCAGTACTTC. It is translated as CASVRDRGRETQYF.

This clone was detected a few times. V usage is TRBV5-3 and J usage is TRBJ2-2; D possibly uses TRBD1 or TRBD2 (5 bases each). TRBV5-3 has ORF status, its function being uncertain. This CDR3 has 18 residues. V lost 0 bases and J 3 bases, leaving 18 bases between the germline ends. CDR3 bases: TGTGCCAGAAGCTTGGACAGGCGGAGGCCCTTGGACACCGGGGAGCTGTTTTTT. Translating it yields CARSLDRRRPLDTGELFF.

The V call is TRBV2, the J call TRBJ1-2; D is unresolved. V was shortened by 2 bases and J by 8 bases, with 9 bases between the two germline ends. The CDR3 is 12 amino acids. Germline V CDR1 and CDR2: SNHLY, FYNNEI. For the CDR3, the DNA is TGTGCCAGCAGTGAATCCCGAGTGGGCTACACCTTC. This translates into CASSESRVGYTF.

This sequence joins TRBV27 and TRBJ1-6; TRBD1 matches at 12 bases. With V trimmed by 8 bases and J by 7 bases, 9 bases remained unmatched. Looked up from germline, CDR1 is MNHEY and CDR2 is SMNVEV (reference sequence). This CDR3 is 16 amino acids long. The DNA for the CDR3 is TGTGCCAGCTGGGGACAGGGGGCGCGGGGGAATTCACCCCTCCACTTT. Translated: CASWGQGARGNSPLHF.

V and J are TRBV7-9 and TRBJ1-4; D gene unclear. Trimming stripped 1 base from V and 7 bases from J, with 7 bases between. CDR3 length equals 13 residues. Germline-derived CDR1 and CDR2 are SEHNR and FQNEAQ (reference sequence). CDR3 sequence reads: CASSLDRGEKLFF. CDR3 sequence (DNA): TGTGCCAGCAGCTTAGATCGGGGTGAAAAACTGTTTTTT.

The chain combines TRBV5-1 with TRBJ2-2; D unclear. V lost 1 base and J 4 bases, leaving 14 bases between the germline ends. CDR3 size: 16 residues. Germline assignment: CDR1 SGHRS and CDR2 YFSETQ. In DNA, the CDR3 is TGCGCCAGCAGCTTGAACGGATGGGAATTCACCGGGGAGCTGTTTTTT. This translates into CASSLNGWEFTGELFF.

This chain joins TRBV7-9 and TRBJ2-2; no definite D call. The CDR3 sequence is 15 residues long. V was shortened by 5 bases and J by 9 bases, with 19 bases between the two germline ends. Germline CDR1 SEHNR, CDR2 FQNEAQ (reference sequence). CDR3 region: CASSHPSEHHRELFF. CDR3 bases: TGTGCCAGCAGCCATCCCTCTGAACACCACCGGGAGCTGTTTTTT.

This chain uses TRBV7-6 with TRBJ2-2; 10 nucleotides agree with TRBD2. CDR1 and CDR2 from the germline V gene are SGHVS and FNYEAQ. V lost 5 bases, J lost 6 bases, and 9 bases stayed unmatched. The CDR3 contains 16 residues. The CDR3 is CASSPLAGESAGELFF. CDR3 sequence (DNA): TGTGCCAGCAGCCCCCTAGCGGGAGAGTCGGCCGGGGAGCTGTTTTTT.

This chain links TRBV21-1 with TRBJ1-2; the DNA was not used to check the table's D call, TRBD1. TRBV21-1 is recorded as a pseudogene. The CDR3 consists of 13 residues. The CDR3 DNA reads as TGTGCCAGCAGCATCCGGACAGGGGGGTTACACACCTTC. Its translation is CASSIRTGGLHTF.

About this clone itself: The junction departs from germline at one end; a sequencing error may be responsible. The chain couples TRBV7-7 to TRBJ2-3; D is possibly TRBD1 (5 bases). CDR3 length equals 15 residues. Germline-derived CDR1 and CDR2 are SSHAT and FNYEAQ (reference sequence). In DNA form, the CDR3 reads TGTGCTAGCAGCTTGACAGCTTCAAGCACAGATACGCAGTATTTT. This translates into CASSLTASSTDTQYF.

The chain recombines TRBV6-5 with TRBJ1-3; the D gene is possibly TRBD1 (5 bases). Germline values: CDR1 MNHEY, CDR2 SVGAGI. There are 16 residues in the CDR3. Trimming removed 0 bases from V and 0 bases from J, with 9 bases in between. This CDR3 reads CASSYSKRGSGNTIYF. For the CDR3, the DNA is TGTGCCAGCAGTTACTCGAAAAGGGGCTCTGGAAACACCATATATTTT.

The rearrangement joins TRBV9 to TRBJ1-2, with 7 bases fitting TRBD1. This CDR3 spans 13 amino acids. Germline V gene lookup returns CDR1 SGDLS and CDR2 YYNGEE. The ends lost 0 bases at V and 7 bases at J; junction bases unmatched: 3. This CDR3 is CASSVEQGFGYTF. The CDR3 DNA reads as TGTGCCAGCAGCGTAGAACAGGGGTTTGGCTACACCTTC.

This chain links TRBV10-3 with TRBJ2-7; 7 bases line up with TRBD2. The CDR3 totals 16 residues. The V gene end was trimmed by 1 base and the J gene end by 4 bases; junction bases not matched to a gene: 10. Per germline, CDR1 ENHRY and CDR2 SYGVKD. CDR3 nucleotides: TGTGCCATCAGTGAGTTTTTAGGCGGGAGTGGGTACGAGCAGTACTTC. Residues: CAISEFLGGSGYEQYF.

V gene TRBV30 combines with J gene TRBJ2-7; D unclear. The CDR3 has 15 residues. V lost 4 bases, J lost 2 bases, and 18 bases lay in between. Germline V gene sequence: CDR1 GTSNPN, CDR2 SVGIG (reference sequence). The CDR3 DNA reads TGTGCCTGGACCCAGATGACGGACGGCCCCTACGAGCAGTACTTC. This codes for CAWTQMTDGPYEQYF.